The present T cell receptor beta chain was sequenced within a study of cytomegalovirus exposure and HLA in healthy donors. Study-wide results and limits: HLA alleles were associated with 18,000 or so TCR beta sequences in a later analysis at 0.05 false discovery rate. Compared with the approximately 680-donor mean, an Asian-associated ancestry cluster reportedly had fewer N-insertions, according to a later analysis.

J was trimmed by 5 bases and V by 4 bases; bases with no gene match: 8. The CDR3 is made up of 15 amino acids. The germline V gene encodes CDR1 SGDLS and CDR2 YYNGEE. This clone has only a few counts. Its antigen is not identified. Primers for the PCR totalled 60 Vbeta and 13 Jbeta. Here immunoSEQ multiplex PCR was the method, and the copy in TCRdb shows in-frame clones only, minus some. Of around 110,000 clones listed, about 75% are singletons. V usage is TRBV9 and J usage is TRBJ2-5, with 10 bases matching TRBD2. The sequenced sample consisted of PBMCs. This clonotype was sampled from a male donor in good health and CMV-seropositive. In nucleotides, the CDR3 is TGTGCCAGCAGCCCATCACTAGCGGGGACGGAGACCCAGTACTTC. This encodes CASSPSLAGTETQYF.